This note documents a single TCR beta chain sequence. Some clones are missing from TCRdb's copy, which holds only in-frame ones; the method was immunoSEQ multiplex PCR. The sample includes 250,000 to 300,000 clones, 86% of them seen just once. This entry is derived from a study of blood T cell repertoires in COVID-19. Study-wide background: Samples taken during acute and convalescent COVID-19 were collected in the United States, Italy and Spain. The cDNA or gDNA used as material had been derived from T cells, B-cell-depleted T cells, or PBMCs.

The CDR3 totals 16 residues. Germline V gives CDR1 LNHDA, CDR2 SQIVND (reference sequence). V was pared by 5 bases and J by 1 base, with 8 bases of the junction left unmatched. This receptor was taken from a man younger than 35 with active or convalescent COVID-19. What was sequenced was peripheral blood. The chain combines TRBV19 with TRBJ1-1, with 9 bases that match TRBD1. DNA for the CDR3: TGTGCCAGTAGTCCAAACAGGGGGCTGCCGAACACTGAAGCTTTCTTT. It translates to CASSPNRGLPNTEAFF.